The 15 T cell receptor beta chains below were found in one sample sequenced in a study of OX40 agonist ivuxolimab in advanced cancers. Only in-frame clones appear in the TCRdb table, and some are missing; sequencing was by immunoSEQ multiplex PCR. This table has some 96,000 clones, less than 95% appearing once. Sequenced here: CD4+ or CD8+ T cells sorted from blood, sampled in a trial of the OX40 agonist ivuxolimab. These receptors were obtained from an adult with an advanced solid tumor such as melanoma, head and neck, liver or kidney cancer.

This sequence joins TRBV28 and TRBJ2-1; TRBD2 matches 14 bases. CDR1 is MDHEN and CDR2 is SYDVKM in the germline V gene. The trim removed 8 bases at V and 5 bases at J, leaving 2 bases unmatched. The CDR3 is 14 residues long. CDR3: CASPGLAGDNEQFF. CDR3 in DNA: TGTGCCAGCCCGGGACTAGCGGGAGACAATGAGCAGTTCTTC.

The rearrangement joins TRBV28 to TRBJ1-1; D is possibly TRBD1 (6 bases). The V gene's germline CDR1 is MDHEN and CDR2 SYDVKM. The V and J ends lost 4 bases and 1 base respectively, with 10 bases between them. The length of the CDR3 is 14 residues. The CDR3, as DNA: TGTGCCAGCAGTTCGCCACAGGGGAACACTGAAGCTTTCTTT. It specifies CASSSPQGNTEAFF.

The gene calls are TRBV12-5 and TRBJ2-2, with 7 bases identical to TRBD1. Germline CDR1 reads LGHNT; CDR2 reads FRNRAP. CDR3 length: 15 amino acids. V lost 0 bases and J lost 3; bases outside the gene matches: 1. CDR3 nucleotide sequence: TGTGCTAGTGGTTTGGTAACAGGGGACACCGGGGAGCTGTTTTTT. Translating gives CASGLVTGDTGELFF.

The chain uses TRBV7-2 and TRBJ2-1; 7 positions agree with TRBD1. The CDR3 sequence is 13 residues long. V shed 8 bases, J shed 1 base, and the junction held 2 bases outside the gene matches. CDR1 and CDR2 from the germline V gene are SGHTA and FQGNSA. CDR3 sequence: CASGGQSYNEQFF. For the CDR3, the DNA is TGTGCCAGCGGGGGACAGTCCTACAATGAGCAGTTCTTC.

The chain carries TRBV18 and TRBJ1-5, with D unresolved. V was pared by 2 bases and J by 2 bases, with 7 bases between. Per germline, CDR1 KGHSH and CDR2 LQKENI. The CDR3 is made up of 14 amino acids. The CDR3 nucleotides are TGTGCCAGCTCACCAGGGTCCGGCAATCAGCCCCAGCATTTT. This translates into CASSPGSGNQPQHF.

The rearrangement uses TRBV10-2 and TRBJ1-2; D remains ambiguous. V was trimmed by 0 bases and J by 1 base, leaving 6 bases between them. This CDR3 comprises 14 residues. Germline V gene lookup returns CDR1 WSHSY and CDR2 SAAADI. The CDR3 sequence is CASSESRHNYGYTF. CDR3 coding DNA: TGCGCCAGCAGTGAGTCGAGGCATAACTATGGCTACACCTTC.

The CDR3 DNA is TGTGCCAGCAGCTTAAAGCAACGGGACACCGGGGAGCTGTTTTTT. Protein product: CASSLKQRDTGELFF. V and J are TRBV7-2 and TRBJ2-2; D not resolved. This CDR3 spans 15 amino acids. Germline-derived CDR1 and CDR2 are SGHTA and FQGNSA. V lost 2 bases and J lost 3, with 10 bases in between. The full variable domain, rest sourced from reference TRBV7-2 and TRBJ2-2, is GAGVSQSPSNKVTEKGKDVELRCDPISGHTALYWYRQSLGQGLEFLIYFQGNSAPDKSGLPSDRFSAERTGGSVSTLTIQRTQQEDSAVYLCASSLKQRDTGELFFGEGSRLTVL.

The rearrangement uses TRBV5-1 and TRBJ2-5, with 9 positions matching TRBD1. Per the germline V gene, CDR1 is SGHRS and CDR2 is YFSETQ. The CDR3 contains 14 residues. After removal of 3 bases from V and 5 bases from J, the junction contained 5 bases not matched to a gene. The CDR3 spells CASSSTGGSETQYF. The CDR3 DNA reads TGCGCCAGCAGCTCAACAGGGGGCAGCGAGACCCAGTACTTC.

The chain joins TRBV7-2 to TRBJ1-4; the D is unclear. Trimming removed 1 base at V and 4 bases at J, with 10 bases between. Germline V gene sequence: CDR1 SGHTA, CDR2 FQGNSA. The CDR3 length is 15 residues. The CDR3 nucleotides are TGTGCCAGCAGCTTAGAGAGGGCCCATAATGAAAAACTGTTTTTT. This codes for CASSLERAHNEKLFF.

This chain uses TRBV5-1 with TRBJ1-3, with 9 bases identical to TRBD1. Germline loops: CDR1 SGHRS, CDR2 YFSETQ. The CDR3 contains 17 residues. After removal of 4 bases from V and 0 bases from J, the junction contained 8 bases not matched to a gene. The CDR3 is CASSIGQGKPSGNTIYF. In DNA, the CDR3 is TGCGCCAGCAGCATAGGACAGGGGAAACCCTCTGGAAACACCATATATTTT.

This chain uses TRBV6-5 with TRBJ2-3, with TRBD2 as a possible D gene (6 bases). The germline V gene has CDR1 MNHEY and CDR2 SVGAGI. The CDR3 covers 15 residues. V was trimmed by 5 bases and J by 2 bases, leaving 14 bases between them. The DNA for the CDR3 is TGTGCCAGCAGTCGAGGTAGCGGATTCACAGATACGCAGTATTTT. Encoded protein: CASSRGSGFTDTQYF.

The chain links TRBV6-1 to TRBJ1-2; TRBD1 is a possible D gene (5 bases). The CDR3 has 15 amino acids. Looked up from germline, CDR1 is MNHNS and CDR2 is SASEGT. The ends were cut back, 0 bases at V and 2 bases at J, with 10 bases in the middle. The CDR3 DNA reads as TGTGCCAGCAGTGAAGCGACCGGGGACAACTATGGCTACACCTTC. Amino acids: CASSEATGDNYGYTF.

DNA for the CDR3: TGCGCCAGCAGCCAAGTCTGGCAGACCAATCAGCCCCAGCATTTT. It yields the protein CASSQVWQTNQPQHF. V usage is TRBV4-3 and J usage is TRBJ1-5; unclear D gene. V dropped 1 base and J dropped 3 bases, with 10 bases sitting between them. Per the germline V gene, CDR1 is LGHNA and CDR2 is YSLEER. The CDR3 length is 15 residues.

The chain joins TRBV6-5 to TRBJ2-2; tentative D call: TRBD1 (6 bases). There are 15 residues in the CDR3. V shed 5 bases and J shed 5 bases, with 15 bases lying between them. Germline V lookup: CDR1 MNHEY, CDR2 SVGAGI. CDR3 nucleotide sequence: TGTGCCAGCAGTCTAGACAGGACCTTAACCGGGGAGCTGTTTTTT. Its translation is CASSLDRTLTGELFF.

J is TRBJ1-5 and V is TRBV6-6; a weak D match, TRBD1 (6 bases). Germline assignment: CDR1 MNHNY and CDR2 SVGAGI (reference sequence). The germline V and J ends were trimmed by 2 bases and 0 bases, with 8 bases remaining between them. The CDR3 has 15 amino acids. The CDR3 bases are TGTGCCAGCAGTTACGGGGGCCATAGCAATCAGCCCCAGCATTTT. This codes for CASSYGGHSNQPQHF.